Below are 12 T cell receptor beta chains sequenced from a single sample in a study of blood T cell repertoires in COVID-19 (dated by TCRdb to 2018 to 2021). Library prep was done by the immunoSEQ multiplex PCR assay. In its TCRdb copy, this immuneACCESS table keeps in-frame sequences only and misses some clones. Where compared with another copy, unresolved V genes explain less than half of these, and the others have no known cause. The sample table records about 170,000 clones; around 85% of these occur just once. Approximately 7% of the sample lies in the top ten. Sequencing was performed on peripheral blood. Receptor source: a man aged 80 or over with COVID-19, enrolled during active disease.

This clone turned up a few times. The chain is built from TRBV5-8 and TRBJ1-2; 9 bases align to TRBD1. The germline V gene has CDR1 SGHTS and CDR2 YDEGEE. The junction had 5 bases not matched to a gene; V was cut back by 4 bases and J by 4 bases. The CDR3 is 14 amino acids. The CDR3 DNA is TGTGCCAGCAGCCAACCGACAGGGGGCTATGGCTACACCTTC. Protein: CASSQPTGGYGYTF.

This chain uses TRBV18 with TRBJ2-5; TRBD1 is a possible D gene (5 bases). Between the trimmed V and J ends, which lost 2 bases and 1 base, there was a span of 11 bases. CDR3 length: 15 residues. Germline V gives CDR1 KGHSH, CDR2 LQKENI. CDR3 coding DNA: TGTGCCAGCTCACCAATGTTGCAGGGCCAAGAGACCCAGTACTTC. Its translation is CASSPMLQGQETQYF.

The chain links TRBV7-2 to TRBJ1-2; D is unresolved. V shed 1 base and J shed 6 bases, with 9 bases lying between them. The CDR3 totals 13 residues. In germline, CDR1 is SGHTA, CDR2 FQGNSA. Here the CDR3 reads CASSLEATNGYTF. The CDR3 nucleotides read TGTGCCAGCAGCTTAGAAGCCACTAATGGCTACACCTTC.

CDR3 nucleotide sequence: TGTGCCAGCAGTTCCCCAAGCGGCACAGATACGCAGTATTTT. This translates into CASSSPSGTDTQYF. The rearrangement uses TRBV6-6 and TRBJ2-3; no clear D. CDR1 and CDR2 from the germline V gene are MNHNY and SVGAGI (reference sequence). The CDR3 totals 14 residues. Deletions cut 4 bases from V and 1 base from J, with 9 bases between.

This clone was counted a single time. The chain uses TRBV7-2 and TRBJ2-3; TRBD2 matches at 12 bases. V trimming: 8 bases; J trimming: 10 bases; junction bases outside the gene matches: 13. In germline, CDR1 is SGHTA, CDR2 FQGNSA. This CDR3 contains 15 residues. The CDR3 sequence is CASSSGGADQRAQYF. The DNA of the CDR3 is TGTGCCAGCTCTAGCGGGGGGGCAGATCAGAGAGCGCAGTATTTT.

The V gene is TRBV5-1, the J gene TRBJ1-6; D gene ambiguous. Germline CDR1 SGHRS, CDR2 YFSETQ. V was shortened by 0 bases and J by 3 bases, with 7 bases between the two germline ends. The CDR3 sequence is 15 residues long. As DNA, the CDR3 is TGCGCCAGCAGCTTGGCCGGGAACTATAATTCACCCCTCCACTTT. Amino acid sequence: CASSLAGNYNSPLHF.

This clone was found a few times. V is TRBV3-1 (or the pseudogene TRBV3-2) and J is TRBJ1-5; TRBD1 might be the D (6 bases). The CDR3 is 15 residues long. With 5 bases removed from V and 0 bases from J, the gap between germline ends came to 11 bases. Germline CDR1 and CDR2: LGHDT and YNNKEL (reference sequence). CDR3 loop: CASSLDSNSNQPQHF. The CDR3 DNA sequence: TGTGCCAGCAGCTTGGACAGTAATAGCAATCAGCCCCAGCATTTT.

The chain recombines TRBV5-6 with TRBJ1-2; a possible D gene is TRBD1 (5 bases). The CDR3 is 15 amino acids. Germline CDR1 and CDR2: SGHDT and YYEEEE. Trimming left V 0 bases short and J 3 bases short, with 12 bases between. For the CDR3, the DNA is TGTGCCAGCAGCTTGGGGCGGGGGTTGGACTATGGCTACACCTTC. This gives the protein CASSLGRGLDYGYTF.

The CDR3 sequence: CASSFSGDRGYTF. CDR3 sequence (DNA): TGTGCCAGTAGTTTTTCAGGGGATCGGGGCTACACCTTC. The rearrangement uses TRBV19 and TRBJ1-2, with D possibly TRBD1 on 6 matching bases. Germline values: CDR1 LNHDA, CDR2 SQIVND (reference sequence). Trimming cost V 5 bases and J 8 bases, with 15 bases left between them. There are 13 residues in the CDR3.

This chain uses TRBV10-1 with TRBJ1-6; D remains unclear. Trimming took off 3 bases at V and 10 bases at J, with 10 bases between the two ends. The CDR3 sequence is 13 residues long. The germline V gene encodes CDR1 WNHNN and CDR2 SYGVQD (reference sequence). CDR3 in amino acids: CASSDGEKSPLHF. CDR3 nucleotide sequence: TGCGCCAGCAGTGACGGGGAAAAGTCACCCCTCCACTTT.

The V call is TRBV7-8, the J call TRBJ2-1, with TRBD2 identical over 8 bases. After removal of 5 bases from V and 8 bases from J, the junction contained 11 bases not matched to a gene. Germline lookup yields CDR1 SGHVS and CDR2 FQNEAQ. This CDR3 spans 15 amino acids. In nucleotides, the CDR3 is TGTGCCAGCAGCCGAACCCCGGCGGGGGGCTATGAGCAGTTCTTC. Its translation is CASSRTPAGGYEQFF.

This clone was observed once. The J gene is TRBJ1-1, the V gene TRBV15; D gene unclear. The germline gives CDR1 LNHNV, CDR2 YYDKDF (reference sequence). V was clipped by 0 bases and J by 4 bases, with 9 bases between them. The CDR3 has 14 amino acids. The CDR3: CATSRDGPSTEAFF. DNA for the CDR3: TGTGCCACCAGCAGAGATGGTCCCAGCACTGAAGCTTTCTTT.